The sequence of this T cell receptor (beta chain) was determined in a study of blood T cell repertoires in COVID-19. This clone was counted between two and nine times. Using immunoSEQ multiplex PCR, the repertoire was profiled, and TCRdb retains in-frame clones only, with some absent. The top ten clones hold roughly 9.7% of a sample with about 20,000 clones, around 83% of them seen once. The CDR3 has 15 amino acids. The germline CDR1 and CDR2 sequences are MDHEN and SYDVKM. V lost 6 bases to trimming and J lost 7 bases; unmatched junction nucleotides: 13. The chain has TRBV28 and TRBJ2-7, with 9 bases lining up with TRBD1. The sequence was collected from a human donor in a cohort sampled during active COVID-19. Sequencing was carried out using peripheral blood. CDR3 nucleotide sequence: TGTGCCAGCAGCCCCCAGATGGGACAGGGAAGAGAGCAGTACTTC. This encodes CASSPQMGQGREQYF.